The clone carrying this T cell receptor (beta chain) was found many times. Its antigen is still unknown. The data originate from a study of prognosis after radiotherapy for stage I lung cancer. Points from the study as a whole: TRBV and TRBJ gene usage reportedly differed between patients with and without metastases.

Multiplex PCR, run in two rounds, amplified TCR beta CDR3 from genomic DNA. Specific primers for each TRBV and TRBJ gene were what first-round PCR used. TCRdb called the multiplex PCR reads again in MiXCR, with one record for every CDR3 protein. The repertoire consists of roughly 17,000 distinct CDR3 sequences, with about 40% occurring once and the leading ten covering 35% to 50%. V was trimmed by 6 bases and J by 1 base, leaving 17 bases between them. Germline CDR1 and CDR2: MNHNS and SASEGT. The CDR3 is 16 amino acids. This specimen consisted of PBMCs, obtained before or after stereotactic body radiation therapy (not recorded which). This clonotype was sampled from a donor over 45 with non-small cell lung cancer. The chain carries TRBV6-1 and TRBJ2-3; D is undetermined. Here the CDR3 reads CASRPGPSWGTDTQYF. CDR3 nucleotides: TGTGCCAGCAGACCTGGGCCCTCTTGGGGCACAGATACGCAGTATTTT.